Below are 28 T cell receptor beta chains sequenced from a single sample in a study of T-cell memory formation after mild COVID-19. TCRdb itself ran the 5' RACE reads through MiXCR, one entry per CDR3 protein. The sample contains 450,000 or so distinct CDR3 sequences, 20% of which appear only once. Sequencing was done on a sample of PBMCs or a T cell subset sorted from them (not recorded which). Receptors were obtained from an adult woman who had mild COVID-19 (a few samples of this study predate the infection). Cell type and time point are not known.

The rearrangement links TRBV7-7 to TRBJ2-3; D is unresolved. CDR3 length: 13 residues. V was shortened by 5 bases and J by 4 bases, with 10 bases between the two germline ends. From germline, CDR1 is SSHAT and CDR2 FNYEAQ (reference sequence). The CDR3 region is CASSDGSADTQYF. In DNA form, the CDR3 reads TGTGCCAGCAGCGACGGTTCAGCAGATACGCAGTATTTT.

V and J are TRBV9 and TRBJ2-1; possibly TRBD1 or TRBD2 for D (5 bases each). V shed 2 bases and J shed 4 bases, with 13 bases lying between them. The CDR3 spans 15 residues. The germline gives CDR1 SGDLS, CDR2 YYNGEE. CDR3 amino acids: CASSVRGAAYNEQFF. In DNA, the CDR3 is TGTGCCAGCAGCGTCCGAGGGGCAGCGTACAATGAGCAGTTCTTC.

This clonotype was observed a handful of times. The chain uses TRBV24-1 and TRBJ2-2; D possibly matches TRBD1 or TRBD2 (5 bases each). V lost 3 bases, J lost 3 bases, and 10 bases lay in between. Germline V CDR1 and CDR2: KGHDR, SFDVKD. The length of the CDR3 is 15 residues. The CDR3 here is CATSDRDAYTGELFF. The CDR3 region has the DNA TGTGCCACCAGTGATCGGGACGCGTACACCGGGGAGCTGTTTTTT.

This clonotype was counted a single time. This chain uses TRBV7-8 with TRBJ2-2; TRBD2 aligns across 9 bases. The CDR3 runs to 21 residues. V was pared by 2 bases and J by 2 bases, with 18 bases of the junction left unmatched. Germline V gives CDR1 SGHVS, CDR2 FQNEAQ. As DNA, the CDR3 is TGTGCCAGCAGCTTAACCAGTCCCCGGGTGCGGGGGGGCCGTAACACCGGGGAGCTGTTTTTT. Residues: CASSLTSPRVRGGRNTGELFF.

This clonotype was counted between two and nine times. This sequence joins TRBV5-1 and TRBJ1-6, with a possible D match to TRBD1 (5 bases). The CDR3 length is 16 residues. Between the trimmed V and J ends, which lost 2 bases and 0 bases, there was a span of 9 bases. CDR1 SGHRS and CDR2 YFSETQ come from the germline V gene. Written as DNA, the CDR3 is TGCGCCAGCAGCTTCGGGACTAGCTCCTATAATTCACCCCTCCACTTT. Translating gives CASSFGTSSYNSPLHF.

This clonotype was counted only a few times. This sequence joins TRBV20-1 and TRBJ1-3; weak D call: TRBD1 (5 bases). The CDR3 spans 14 residues. Germline CDR1 DFQATT, CDR2 SNEGSKA (reference sequence). V dropped 7 bases and J dropped 2 bases, with 15 bases sitting between them. CDR3 loop: CSVVWRDAGNTIYF. The CDR3 region has the DNA TGCAGTGTGGTTTGGAGGGACGCTGGAAACACCATATATTTT.

This clonotype was counted ten times or more. The chain carries TRBV7-2 and TRBJ2-1; 12 nucleotides align to TRBD2. The CDR3 runs 17 residues. The germline CDR1 and CDR2 sequences are SGHTA and FQGNSA. V lost 1 base to trimming and J lost 8 bases; unmatched junction nucleotides: 9. The CDR3 region has the DNA TGTGCCAGCAGCTTAGTGCCACTAGCGGGAGGAGTGGATGAGCAGTTCTTC. Translation gives CASSLVPLAGGVDEQFF.

V gene TRBV14 combines with J gene TRBJ2-1; D may be TRBD2 (6 bases). From germline, CDR1 is SGHDN and CDR2 FVKESK. CDR3 length equals 18 residues. Trimming took off 0 bases at V and 0 bases at J, with 15 bases between the two ends. CDR3: CASSQDAWDSSSYNEQFF. The CDR3 region has the DNA TGTGCCAGCAGCCAAGATGCCTGGGACTCGAGCTCCTACAATGAGCAGTTCTTC.

The table lists this clonotype with a few counts. The chain employs TRBV6-2 or TRBV6-3 and TRBJ2-7, with a weak D call TRBD2 (7 bases). With 2 bases removed from V and 5 bases from J, the gap between germline ends came to 16 bases. The V gene's germline CDR1 is MNHEY and CDR2 SVGEGT. The CDR3 spans 15 residues. CDR3 DNA: TGTGCCAGCAGTTACGGTGCCGGGGGGCGGAACGAGCAGTACTTC. This translates into CASSYGAGGRNEQYF.

The rearrangement links TRBV7-3 to TRBJ2-5; D gene ambiguous. Germline V gene lookup returns CDR1 SGHTA and CDR2 FQGTGA. The length of the CDR3 is 15 residues. V was trimmed by 4 bases and J by 5 bases, leaving 17 bases between them. For the CDR3, the DNA is TGTGCCAGCAGCTCCGGGCCGGAAATGGGGGAGACCCAGTACTTC. Encoded protein: CASSSGPEMGETQYF.

In this sample, this clonotype turned up a few times. This chain joins TRBV21-1 and TRBJ2-2. TRBV21-1 is flagged as a pseudogene. The CDR3 has 13 residues. This chain's CDR3 is CASRRQNTGELFF. CDR3 DNA sequence: TGTGCCAGCCGACGACAGAACACCGGGGAGCTGTTTTTT.

The chain joins TRBV5-1 to TRBJ2-1, with TRBD2 matching over 10 bases. The trim removed 1 base at V and 12 bases at J, leaving 13 bases unmatched. The CDR3 is 16 residues long. The germline gives CDR1 SGHRS, CDR2 YFSETQ. The CDR3 bases are TGCGCCAGCAGCTTGTCTACTAGCGGGGCGACGAGGGGGCAGTTCTTC. This encodes CASSLSTSGATRGQFF.

This chain connects TRBV5-5 to TRBJ2-7; 7 positions agree with TRBD1. The trim removed 5 bases at V and 0 bases at J, leaving 11 bases unmatched. This CDR3 has 16 residues. Per the germline V gene, CDR1 is SGHKS and CDR2 is YYEKEE (reference sequence). CDR3 bases: TGTGCCAGCAGTTGGATACAGGGGATGTCCTCCTACGAGCAGTACTTC. Residues: CASSWIQGMSSYEQYF.

This clonotype has only a few counts. The V call is TRBV6-1, the J call TRBJ2-5; D unclear. Germline CDR1 MNHNS, CDR2 SASEGT. The CDR3 has 15 residues. V was pared by 2 bases and J by 7 bases, with 17 bases between. The DNA of the CDR3 is TGTGCCAGCAGTGAAATGGCAGGAAGGACGGGGACCCAGTACTTC. Translation gives CASSEMAGRTGTQYF.

The rearrangement links TRBV20-1 to TRBJ1-1; D is possibly TRBD1 (5 bases). The germline gives CDR1 DFQATT, CDR2 SNEGSKA (reference sequence). V shed 3 bases and J shed 1 base, with 9 bases lying between them. The CDR3 has 13 amino acids. The CDR3 sequence is CSARQQANTEAFF. DNA for the CDR3: TGCAGTGCTAGGCAACAGGCGAACACTGAAGCTTTCTTT.

V usage is TRBV19 and J usage is TRBJ2-5; TRBD2 is a possible D gene (6 bases). The CDR3 covers 14 residues. The germline CDR1 and CDR2 sequences are LNHDA and SQIVND (reference sequence). Trimming left V 5 bases short and J 5 bases short, with 15 bases between. CDR3 region: CASSEVGGTETQYF. The DNA for the CDR3 is TGTGCCAGTAGTGAGGTTGGCGGGACGGAGACCCAGTACTTC.

This clonotype has a handful of counts. This chain links TRBV5-1 with TRBJ2-5, with 8 bases matching TRBD1. Trimming cost V 2 bases and J 4 bases; bases outside gene matches: 7. From germline, CDR1 is SGHRS and CDR2 YFSETQ. The CDR3 length is 15 residues. The CDR3 protein is CASSLGQGQVETQYF. In nucleotides, the CDR3 is TGCGCCAGCAGCTTAGGACAGGGCCAAGTAGAGACCCAGTACTTC.

The V gene is TRBV19, the J gene TRBJ2-1, with 8 bases lining up with TRBD1. Trimming removed 8 bases from V and 7 bases from J; junction bases left unmatched: 10. The CDR3 sequence is 14 residues long. CDR1 LNHDA and CDR2 SQIVND come from the germline V gene (reference sequence). Written as DNA, the CDR3 is TGTGCCAGTTGGGGCAGGGGGCAAGGGAATGAGCAGTTCTTC. Protein sequence: CASWGRGQGNEQFF.

This clonotype was detected ten times or more. Here the CDR3 reads CASSSQLSGANVLTF. As DNA, the CDR3 is TGTGCCAGCAGCTCTCAGTTATCCGGGGCCAACGTCCTGACTTTC. The chain couples TRBV7-3 to TRBJ2-6; D unclear. V was trimmed by 4 bases and J by 4 bases, leaving 11 bases between them. CDR1 and CDR2 from the germline V gene are SGHTA and FQGTGA. The CDR3 extends over 15 amino acids.

This clonotype appeared a few times. The CDR3 DNA is TGTGCCAGCAGCGCCCAGGGACAGAACACTGAAGCTTTCTTT. This translates into CASSAQGQNTEAFF. The genes are TRBV9 and TRBJ1-1; maybe TRBD1 (6 bases). Germline V CDR1 and CDR2: SGDLS, YYNGEE. V shed 3 bases and J shed 1 base, with 10 bases lying between them. This CDR3 spans 14 amino acids.

The chain is built from TRBV9 and TRBJ2-1; 8 bases line up with TRBD2. The CDR3 length is 15 residues. J lost 9 bases, V lost 3 bases, and 11 bases had no gene match. CDR1 and CDR2 (germline): SGDLS, YYNGEE. DNA for the CDR3: TGTGCCAGCAGCGCCCTATCGGGAGGGGTCAGTGAGCAGTTCTTC. This encodes CASSALSGGVSEQFF.

V gene TRBV6-5 combines with J gene TRBJ1-2, with D perhaps matching TRBD1 (5 bases). Germline lookup yields CDR1 MNHEY and CDR2 SVGAGI. The CDR3 has 12 residues. V lost 2 bases to trimming and J lost 8 bases, with 9 bases between them. The CDR3 protein is CASSYQGWGYTF. As DNA, the CDR3 is TGTGCCAGCAGTTACCAGGGTTGGGGCTACACCTTC.

This clonotype has only a few counts. The chain carries TRBV5-6 and TRBJ2-2; 7 bases map to TRBD2. The CDR3 loop spans 16 amino acids. Germline-derived CDR1 and CDR2 are SGHDT and YYEEEE. V dropped 0 bases and J dropped 1; count of bases not matched to a gene: 3. CDR3 DNA sequence: TGTGCCAGCAGCTTGGGGCTAGCGGAGAACACCGGGGAGCTGTTTTTT. Protein: CASSLGLAENTGELFF.

The sample holds a few counts of this clonotype. J is TRBJ2-2 and V is TRBV7-3, with 7 positions matching TRBD1. CDR1 and CDR2 (germline): SGHTA, FQGTGA. Trimming removed 8 bases from V and 1 base from J; junction bases left unmatched: 4. The CDR3 has 14 residues. The chain's CDR3 is CASARQGNTGELFF. In DNA, the CDR3 is TGTGCCAGCGCGAGACAGGGGAACACCGGGGAGCTGTTTTTT.

The chain has TRBV7-8 and TRBJ2-3; the D call may be TRBD1 or TRBD2 (5 bases each). Trimming removed 5 bases at V and 0 bases at J, with 12 bases between. Germline values: CDR1 SGHVS, CDR2 FQNEAQ. This CDR3 region has 15 residues. This chain's CDR3 is CASSLSGQSTDTQYF. The CDR3 DNA reads as TGTGCCAGCAGCCTTTCGGGGCAGAGCACAGATACGCAGTATTTT.

This chain uses TRBV10-3 with TRBJ2-5; D not resolved. The CDR3 is 13 residues long. The germline V gene has CDR1 ENHRY and CDR2 SYGVKD. The germline V and J ends were trimmed by 4 bases and 5 bases, with 11 bases remaining between them. The CDR3 DNA sequence: TGTGCCATCAGTGTGACGACTGGGGAGACCCAGTACTTC. Protein product: CAISVTTGETQYF.

The sample holds a few counts of this clonotype. The chain uses TRBV6-6 and TRBJ2-5, with D tentatively TRBD1 (6 bases). The CDR3 spans 15 residues. The germline CDR1 and CDR2 sequences are MNHNY and SVGAGI (reference sequence). V shed 5 bases and J shed 4 bases, with 17 bases lying between them. The CDR3 sequence is CASSPWTDGGETQYF. The CDR3, as DNA: TGTGCCAGCAGTCCCTGGACAGATGGGGGAGAGACCCAGTACTTC.

The gene calls are TRBV9 and TRBJ1-6, with 7 bases identical to TRBD1. CDR3 size: 15 residues. The germline gives CDR1 SGDLS, CDR2 YYNGEE. V gave up 0 bases and J gave up 7 bases; unmatched junction bases: 4. CDR3 residues: CASSVGDRLNSPLHF. CDR3 bases: TGTGCCAGCAGCGTAGGGGACAGACTAAATTCACCCCTCCACTTT.